Shown below are 29 T cell receptor beta chains from a single sample sequenced in a study of T-cell reconstitution after alpha-beta-depleted transplantation in children. Library preparation (for TCRbeta) was performed with unique molecular identifiers. One entry per CDR3 protein results from TCRdb running MiXCR on the PCR reads. The table lists around 580,000 distinct CDR3 sequences, 25% to 30% of them singletons, with about 35% in the top ten. The starting material was PBMCs, obtained before TCRalphabeta/CD19-depleted stem cell transplant. The receptors derive from a boy younger than two with Wiskott-Aldrich syndrome, due to receive a stem cell transplant.

This chain connects TRBV12-3 or TRBV12-4 to TRBJ2-1, with TRBD2 matching 8 bases. The V and J ends lost 7 bases and 4 bases, in that order; junction bases with no gene match: 6. The CDR3 loop spans 14 amino acids. The CDR3 DNA sequence: TGTGCCAGCACCAAGACTAGCGTTTACAATGAGCAGTTCTTC. It is translated as CASTKTSVYNEQFF.

The chain employs TRBV12-3 or TRBV12-4 and TRBJ2-1; D ambiguous. With 4 bases removed from V and 5 bases from J, the gap between germline ends came to 6 bases. The CDR3 is 12 amino acids. The CDR3 is CASSYYNNEQFF. In DNA form, the CDR3 reads TGTGCCAGCAGTTATTATAACAATGAGCAGTTCTTC.

V and J are TRBV20-1 and TRBJ1-5; TRBD1 is a possible D gene (5 bases). Germline-derived CDR1 and CDR2 are DFQATT and SNEGSKA (reference sequence). Trimming took off 3 bases at V and 6 bases at J, with 9 bases between the two ends. The CDR3 totals 12 residues. CDR3 sequence: CSASRAGQPQHF. The CDR3 region has the DNA TGCAGTGCTAGCAGGGCGGGTCAGCCCCAGCATTTT.

The genes are TRBV5-1 and TRBJ2-1, with D maybe TRBD2 (5 bases). Germline assignment: CDR1 SGHRS and CDR2 YFSETQ. The CDR3 contains 15 residues. Trimming took 4 bases from V and 3 from J, leaving 14 bases between them. The CDR3 reads CASSLALDYYNEQFF. In DNA form, the CDR3 reads TGCGCCAGCAGCCTGGCCCTTGACTACTACAATGAGCAGTTCTTC.

This clonotype occurred a few times. The chain uses TRBV28 and TRBJ2-5; D is undetermined. The CDR3 runs 13 residues. The germline V gene encodes CDR1 MDHEN and CDR2 SYDVKM. Trimming stripped 6 bases from V and 3 bases from J, with 11 bases between. CDR3 coding DNA: TGTGCCAGCAGCCAAGGAAAGAAAGAGACCCAGTACTTC. Translating gives CASSQGKKETQYF.

This chain links TRBV15 with TRBJ2-7; the D is unclear. CDR1 and CDR2 (germline): LNHNV, YYDKDF (reference sequence). Trimming removed 0 bases from V and 6 bases from J, with 12 bases in between. The CDR3 contains 14 residues. CDR3 DNA sequence: TGTGCCACCAGCAGAGATCTAGAGTCAGGCGAGCAGTACTTC. Protein product: CATSRDLESGEQYF.

This clonotype has only a few counts. This chain uses TRBV18 with TRBJ2-7; a weak D match, TRBD2 (5 bases). Per the germline V gene, CDR1 is KGHSH and CDR2 is LQKENI. V lost 3 bases and J lost 5, with 8 bases in between. This CDR3 is 12 amino acids long. CDR3 loop: CASSPKRDEQYF. CDR3 in DNA: TGTGCCAGCTCACCGAAGAGGGACGAGCAGTACTTC.

The chain is built from TRBV19 and TRBJ2-1; TRBD1 is a possible D gene (5 bases). V gave up 7 bases and J gave up 4 bases, with 17 bases separating them. The CDR3 covers 15 residues. CDR1 and CDR2 from the germline V gene are LNHDA and SQIVND (reference sequence). The CDR3 bases are TGTGCCAGTAAGATCCCAAACAGGATATACAATGAGCAGTTCTTC. This codes for CASKIPNRIYNEQFF.

There are a few counts of this clonotype. V and J are TRBV12-3 or TRBV12-4 and TRBJ2-6, with D possibly matching TRBD2 (6 bases). This CDR3 has 20 amino acids. Trimming shortened V by 10 bases and J by 3 bases, and 31 bases separated the two germline ends. CDR3 in amino acids: CAIIPEGRVPHGYGANVLTF. The CDR3 DNA reads as TGTGCCATCATCCCGGAGGGGCGCGTCCCACACGGTTATGGGGCCAACGTCCTGACTTTC.

This clonotype was counted only a few times. This chain connects TRBV29-1 to TRBJ2-2, with 9 bases lining up with TRBD1. Germline CDR1 and CDR2: SQVTM and ANQGSEA. The CDR3 has 16 residues. The ends lost 4 bases at V and 6 bases at J; junction bases unmatched: 12. The CDR3 is CSVGDRDSKAAGELFF. CDR3 DNA sequence: TGCAGCGTTGGGGACAGGGATTCTAAGGCGGCCGGGGAGCTGTTTTTT.

This clonotype appeared a few times. The J gene is TRBJ1-5, the V gene TRBV4-1; the D gene is possibly TRBD1 (5 bases). The V end was cut by 3 bases, the J end by 7 bases, with 10 bases between. Per the germline V gene, CDR1 is MGHRA and CDR2 is YSYEKL. The CDR3 extends over 13 amino acids. In DNA form, the CDR3 reads TGCGCCAGCAGCCATCGGGGGGAACAGCCCCAGCATTTT. Translating gives CASSHRGEQPQHF.

The V gene is TRBV5-1, the J gene TRBJ2-1; 12 bases agree with TRBD2. CDR1 and CDR2 from the germline V gene are SGHRS and YFSETQ. V was pared by 1 base and J by 7 bases, with 12 bases of the junction left unmatched. CDR3 length equals 18 residues. The CDR3 DNA follows: TGCGCCAGCAGCTTGCTGCTCCTAGCGGGAGGGTTTCAGAATGAGCAGTTCTTC. Translation gives CASSLLLLAGGFQNEQFF.

J is TRBJ1-5 and V is TRBV2; D remains ambiguous. The CDR3 has 15 amino acids. Trimming pared 3 bases from V and 6 bases from J, leaving 15 bases between. Germline assignment: CDR1 SNHLY and CDR2 FYNNEI. CDR3 sequence reads: CASSDRAGPGQPQHF. The CDR3 nucleotides are TGTGCCAGCAGTGATAGGGCGGGTCCCGGTCAGCCCCAGCATTTT.

This clonotype was detected a few times. This chain links TRBV20-1 with TRBJ2-7, with 10 nucleotides matching TRBD2. With V trimmed by 5 bases and J by 4 bases, 8 bases remained unmatched. Germline CDR1 reads DFQATT; CDR2 reads SNEGSKA (reference sequence). The CDR3 length is 14 residues. CDR3 DNA: TGCAGTGCTGGCCGCGGGACTAGCGTGTACGAGCAGTACTTC. Its translation is CSAGRGTSVYEQYF.

This clonotype occurred a few times. The rearrangement links TRBV12-3 or TRBV12-4 to TRBJ2-1; D is perhaps TRBD1 or TRBD2 (6 bases each). Trimming removed 7 bases at V and 9 bases at J, with 22 bases between. CDR3 length equals 15 residues. The CDR3: CASTSRGRWLGEQFF. The CDR3 DNA reads TGTGCCAGCACCTCAAGGGGGAGGTGGTTAGGTGAGCAGTTCTTC.

This clonotype was counted only a few times. The chain couples TRBV28 to TRBJ2-4, with 10 positions matching TRBD2. Germline lookup yields CDR1 MDHEN and CDR2 SYDVKM. V was clipped by 3 bases and J by 5 bases; unmatched bases: 1. CDR3 size: 14 residues. CDR3 nucleotides: TGTGCCAGCAGTTTCGGACTAGCGGAAAACATTCAGTACTTC. It encodes CASSFGLAENIQYF. Combining the CDR3 with reference TRBV28 and TRBJ2-4 gives the whole variable domain DVKVTQSSRYLVKRTGEKVFLECVQDMDHENMFWYRQDPGLGLRLIYFSYDVKMKEKGDIPEGYSVSREKKERFSLILESASTNQTSMYLCASSFGLAENIQYFGAGTRLSVL.

This clonotype was picked up a small number of times. The genes are TRBV20-1 and TRBJ1-5; D is perhaps TRBD1 (6 bases). The CDR3 sequence is 15 residues long. Trimming shortened V by 3 bases and J by 0 bases, and 12 bases separated the two germline ends. Germline V gene lookup returns CDR1 DFQATT and CDR2 SNEGSKA (reference sequence). The CDR3 protein is CSASWSGDSNQPQHF. CDR3 in DNA: TGCAGTGCTAGTTGGTCAGGGGATAGCAATCAGCCCCAGCATTTT.

The V and J genes are TRBV19 and TRBJ2-3; 16 bases fit TRBD2. This CDR3 spans 18 amino acids. The V segment lost 5 bases and the J segment 7 bases; nucleotides outside the gene matches: 12. In germline, CDR1 is LNHDA, CDR2 SQIVND (reference sequence). The CDR3: CASSPLPGLAGGPNTQYF. The CDR3 region has the DNA TGTGCCAGTAGTCCTCTACCGGGACTAGCGGGAGGGCCGAATACGCAGTATTTT.

As for this clonotype: Likely a read error: the CDR3 ends without its conserved phenylalanine or tryptophan. V and J are TRBV10-3 and TRBJ2-5; D remains ambiguous. V was cut by 2 bases and J by 5 bases, with 15 bases left in between. From germline, CDR1 is ENHRY and CDR2 SYGVKD. The CDR3 totals 15 residues. Here the CDR3 DNA reads TGTGCCATCAGTGAGGGGAAAAGAACGATGGAGACCCAGTACCTC. Its translation: CAISEGKRTMETQYL.

This clonotype was seen only a few times. The V and J genes are TRBV29-1 and TRBJ2-2, with TRBD2 matching over 7 bases. The J segment lost 2 bases and the V segment lost 4 bases, leaving 7 bases of the junction unmatched. Germline loops: CDR1 SQVTM, CDR2 ANQGSEA. This CDR3 has 15 amino acids. In nucleotides, the CDR3 is TGCAGCGTTGGGGAGACTAGCTTAAACACCGGGGAGCTGTTTTTT. Translating gives CSVGETSLNTGELFF.

This chain links TRBV10-3 with TRBJ2-3; D gene unclear. In germline, CDR1 is ENHRY, CDR2 SYGVKD. This CDR3 is 14 amino acids long. Between the trimmed V and J ends, which lost 2 bases and 4 bases, there was a span of 10 bases. CDR3 sequence (DNA): TGTGCCATCAGTGAGAATGGTGGATCAGATACGCAGTATTTT. It encodes CAISENGGSDTQYF.

The chain joins TRBV7-2 to TRBJ2-5; the D gene is possibly TRBD1 (6 bases). This CDR3 is built from 14 residues. Germline V CDR1 and CDR2: SGHTA, FQGNSA. V lost 1 base and J 2 bases, leaving 8 bases between the germline ends. CDR3 residues: CASSLDRAQETQYF. The CDR3 nucleotides read TGTGCCAGCAGCTTAGACAGGGCGCAAGAGACCCAGTACTTC.

The rearrangement joins TRBV6-1 to TRBJ2-5; a possible D gene is TRBD1 (6 bases). The CDR3 runs to 14 residues. Germline-derived CDR1 and CDR2 are MNHNS and SASEGT. Trimming removed 6 bases at V and 0 bases at J, with 11 bases between. CDR3 sequence reads: CASSPGHYQETQYF. CDR3 sequence (DNA): TGTGCCAGCAGCCCGGGACACTACCAAGAGACCCAGTACTTC.

The chain combines TRBV20-1 with TRBJ2-1, with 9 bases identical to TRBD2. V was pared by 5 bases and J by 8 bases, with 10 bases of the junction left unmatched. The CDR3 has 14 residues. Germline V gives CDR1 DFQATT, CDR2 SNEGSKA (reference sequence). CDR3: CSARSGSGLDEQFF. The CDR3 DNA sequence: TGCAGTGCTCGTAGCGGGAGCGGGTTAGATGAGCAGTTCTTC.

V gene TRBV5-1 combines with J gene TRBJ2-2; D may be TRBD1 or TRBD2 (5 bases each). In germline, CDR1 is SGHRS, CDR2 YFSETQ. Trimming left V 1 base short and J 2 bases short, with 9 bases between. This CDR3 is 15 amino acids long. For the CDR3, the DNA is TGCGCCAGCAGCTTGACCGGGGCTAACACCGGGGAGCTGTTTTTT. It yields the protein CASSLTGANTGELFF.

The table lists this clonotype with a few counts. The gene calls are TRBV20-1 and TRBJ2-1; 10 bases fit TRBD2. The CDR3 consists of 13 residues. V gave up 8 bases and J gave up 10 bases; unmatched junction bases: 11. Germline CDR1 and CDR2: DFQATT and SNEGSKA (reference sequence). The CDR3 region is CSTTAGGFGEQFF. As DNA, the CDR3 is TGCAGTACAACAGCGGGAGGGTTTGGGGAGCAGTTCTTC.

The CDR3 nucleotides are TGTGCCAGCAGCTGTAGGGCCAGGGGCTACGAGCAGTACTTC. Amino acid sequence: CASSCRARGYEQYF. J is TRBJ2-7 and V is TRBV7-9, with D tentatively TRBD1 (6 bases). Germline lookup yields CDR1 SEHNR and CDR2 FQNEAQ (reference sequence). The CDR3 totals 14 residues. The V gene lost 4 bases and the J gene lost 3 bases, with 13 bases spanning the gap.

The rearrangement uses TRBV24-1 and TRBJ2-1, with TRBD1 matching over 7 bases. Losses at the gene ends were 4 bases for V and 5 bases for J; bases not matched to a gene: 7. Germline V gives CDR1 KGHDR, CDR2 SFDVKD. The CDR3 has 15 residues. The CDR3 reads CATSDAGTADNEQFF. The CDR3 nucleotides are TGTGCCACCAGTGACGCCGGGACAGCTGACAATGAGCAGTTCTTC.

This clonotype was seen a few times. The V gene is TRBV13, the J gene TRBJ1-2; 10 nucleotides line up with TRBD1. Germline assignment: CDR1 PRHDT and CDR2 FYEKMQ (reference sequence). This CDR3 region has 14 residues. The junction had 6 bases not matched to a gene; V was cut back by 4 bases and J by 7 bases. This chain's CDR3 is CASSSRTGGLGYTF. In nucleotides, the CDR3 is TGTGCCAGCAGCTCCCGGACAGGGGGACTTGGCTACACCTTC.